Given below is one TCR beta chain in context. Its cognate antigen is unknown. The CDR3 consists of 15 residues. Trimming at V came to 2 bases and at J to 2 bases, leaving 4 bases not matched to a gene. Per the germline V gene, CDR1 is GTSNPN and CDR2 is SVGIG (reference sequence). The data were obtained in a study of PD-L1 blockade in urothelial cancer. Study details: The median T cell count in blood samples was 110,000 to 150,000.

Sequencing was performed with immunoSEQ multiplex PCR; in TCRdb, only in-frame clones are kept and a portion is missing. In the table there are more than 60,000 clones, approximately 91% of which are singletons. Overall study findings and caveats: In blood sampled pretreatment, TCR clonality below the median predicted better survival.

Regarding time point: peripheral blood 6 weeks after treatment start. The TCR originated in a man in his 60s with urothelial cancer. The specimen was PBMCs, collected around atezolizumab (anti-PD-L1) treatment. J is TRBJ2-5 and V is TRBV30; TRBD2 aligns across 11 bases. CDR3 protein: CAWSLAGGVQETQYF. CDR3 DNA: TGTGCCTGGAGTTTAGCGGGGGGGGTACAAGAGACCCAGTACTTC.